What follows are 28 T cell receptor beta chains derived from one specimen sequenced in a study of blood T cell repertoires in COVID-19. Profiled with immunoSEQ multiplex PCR; TCRdb holds only in-frame clones, not every one. The table lists 80,000 to 90,000 clones, approximately 80% of them singletons. The sequencing input was peripheral blood. The receptors were sampled from a man aged 70-80 years with acute or convalescent COVID-19.

V usage is TRBV29-1 and J usage is TRBJ1-1; 7 positions agree with TRBD1. Per germline, CDR1 SQVTM and CDR2 ANQGSEA. V was clipped by 6 bases and J by 2 bases; unmatched bases: 21. The CDR3 runs 18 residues. This CDR3 is CSVPGGGRSRVLNTEAFF. CDR3 sequence (DNA): TGCAGCGTCCCAGGAGGGGGCAGATCTCGGGTGTTAAACACTGAAGCTTTCTTT.

The chain carries TRBV3-1 (or the pseudogene TRBV3-2) and TRBJ1-6; 8 bases are shared with TRBD1. The CDR3 is 13 amino acids. After removal of 7 bases from V and 9 bases from J, the junction contained 5 bases not matched to a gene. Germline assignment: CDR1 LGHDT and CDR2 YNNKEL (reference sequence). CDR3 DNA: TGTGCCAGCAAGGACAGGGATGGTTCACCCCTCCACTTT. Protein sequence: CASKDRDGSPLHF.

This chain joins TRBV12-5 and TRBJ2-3, with 7 bases identical to TRBD2. Germline loops: CDR1 LGHNT, CDR2 FRNRAP. The CDR3 loop spans 15 amino acids. V lost 5 bases to trimming and J lost 2 bases; unmatched junction nucleotides: 7. Here the CDR3 reads CASGPGLVPTDTQYF. The CDR3, as DNA: TGTGCTAGTGGTCCTGGACTAGTTCCCACAGATACGCAGTATTTT.

This chain links TRBV4-2 with TRBJ2-5; 11 bases line up with TRBD2. After removal of 0 bases from V and 2 bases from J, the junction contained 5 bases not matched to a gene. From germline, CDR1 is LGHNA and CDR2 YNFKEQ. This CDR3 has 17 amino acids. Here the CDR3 reads CASSQDRTSGGQETQYF. The CDR3 DNA reads as TGTGCCAGCAGCCAAGATAGAACTAGCGGGGGTCAAGAGACCCAGTACTTC.

This clone has a handful of counts. V gene TRBV7-8 combines with J gene TRBJ1-1; 7 bases line up with TRBD1. CDR1 SGHVS and CDR2 FQNEAQ come from the germline V gene. Germline trimming cut 5 bases from V and 1 base from J; bases unmatched to any gene: 4. The CDR3 contains 14 residues. CDR3: CASSTGTANTEAFF. In DNA form, the CDR3 reads TGTGCCAGCAGCACCGGGACAGCGAACACTGAAGCTTTCTTT.

The chain links TRBV10-3 to TRBJ2-1; TRBD1 might be the D (6 bases). Germline CDR1 ENHRY, CDR2 SYGVKD. The CDR3 loop spans 14 amino acids. With 11 bases removed from V and 7 bases from J, the gap between germline ends came to 21 bases. CDR3 nucleotide sequence: TGTGCCGTGAGACAGGATTTGATTTTGAATGAGCAGTTCTTC. It translates to CAVRQDLILNEQFF.

The rearrangement uses TRBV12-3 or TRBV12-4 and TRBJ1-4; D remains unclear. V lost 8 bases and J 8 bases, leaving 12 bases between the germline ends. The CDR3 contains 12 residues. CDR3 DNA sequence: TGTGCCAGCGGAACGACTACGGAAAAACTGTTTTTT. It yields the protein CASGTTTEKLFF.

V usage is TRBV11-2 and J usage is TRBJ2-7; the D is unclear. V lost 3 bases and J lost 0, with 6 bases in between. The CDR3 is made up of 13 amino acids. CDR1 SGHAT and CDR2 FQNNGV come from the germline V gene. Written as DNA, the CDR3 is TGTGCCAGCAGCTTCGACTTCTCCTACGAGCAGTACTTC. Translating it yields CASSFDFSYEQYF.

This chain uses TRBV20-1 with TRBJ1-1, with no clear D. The V end was cut by 1 base, the J end by 6 bases, with 6 bases between. The germline gives CDR1 DFQATT, CDR2 SNEGSKA (reference sequence). The CDR3 sequence is 11 residues long. CDR3 sequence reads: CSARVDSEAFF. Here the CDR3 DNA reads TGCAGTGCTAGAGTAGACTCTGAAGCTTTCTTT.

The chain recombines TRBV28 with TRBJ2-7; 8 bases are shared with TRBD1. V lost 4 bases and J lost 0; bases outside the gene matches: 5. This CDR3 has 15 residues. Germline assignment: CDR1 MDHEN and CDR2 SYDVKM. CDR3 in amino acids: CASSSGTGDSYEQYV. CDR3 sequence (DNA): TGTGCCAGCAGTTCCGGGACAGGTGACTCCTACGAGCAGTACGTC.

The chain couples TRBV5-1 to TRBJ2-3; 14 positions agree with TRBD2. The CDR3 has 18 residues. Losses at the gene ends were 0 bases for V and 0 bases for J; bases not matched to a gene: 3. The germline V gene has CDR1 SGHRS and CDR2 YFSETQ. CDR3 sequence reads: CASSLAGLAGGSTDTQYF. The DNA of the CDR3 is TGCGCCAGCAGCTTGGCCGGACTAGCGGGGGGTAGCACAGATACGCAGTATTTT.

The chain carries TRBV9 and TRBJ2-7; D perhaps matches TRBD2 (7 bases). The V end was cut by 4 bases, the J end by 3 bases, with 14 bases between. The germline gives CDR1 SGDLS, CDR2 YYNGEE. The CDR3 length is 14 residues. CDR3 sequence (DNA): TGTGCCAGCAGCTCTGGGCGGGGGCTCTACGAGCAGTACTTC. As protein: CASSSGRGLYEQYF.

This rearrangement joins TRBV30 to TRBJ1-1, with 12 bases matching TRBD1. CDR1 and CDR2 from the germline V gene are GTSNPN and SVGIG (reference sequence). The CDR3 contains 14 residues. V lost 1 base, J lost 12 bases, and 9 bases stayed unmatched. The CDR3 region has the DNA TGTGCCTGGAGTGGAATGGGGACAGGGGGCGAAACTTTCTTT. It yields the protein CAWSGMGTGGETFF.

This clone occurred once. J is TRBJ1-4 and V is TRBV2; D not resolved. The germline V and J ends were trimmed by 3 bases and 6 bases, with 8 bases remaining between them. This CDR3 has 13 residues. Per the germline V gene, CDR1 is SNHLY and CDR2 is FYNNEI. CDR3 sequence: CASSDFLYEKLFF. CDR3 DNA: TGTGCCAGCAGTGATTTCCTTTATGAAAAACTGTTTTTT. Full variable domain (outside the CDR3, taken from reference TRBV2 and TRBJ1-4): EPEVTQTPSHQVTQMGQEVILRCVPISNHLYFYWYRQILGQKVEFLVSFYNNEISEKSEIFDDQFSVERPDGSNFTLKIRSTKLEDSAMYFCASSDFLYEKLFFGSGTQLSVL.

This chain links TRBV6-5 with TRBJ2-1; D is perhaps TRBD1 (6 bases). Trimming removed 6 bases at V and 4 bases at J, with 16 bases between. This CDR3 spans 15 amino acids. The germline gives CDR1 MNHEY, CDR2 SVGAGI. The CDR3 DNA is TGTGCCAGCAGACTCAGGGGACGGAGTTACAATGAGCAGTTCTTC. This translates into CASRLRGRSYNEQFF.

This chain connects TRBV2 to TRBJ2-7; possible D gene TRBD2, 6 bases. The CDR3 contains 15 residues. V lost 7 bases, J lost 0 bases, and 16 bases lay in between. Germline CDR1 and CDR2: SNHLY and FYNNEI. CDR3 loop: CASTGRTGASYEQYF. The CDR3 DNA reads TGTGCCAGCACCGGTCGGACGGGAGCCTCCTACGAGCAGTACTTC.

The rearrangement uses TRBV19 and TRBJ1-4; 7 bases agree with TRBD1. This CDR3 contains 15 residues. Per the germline V gene, CDR1 is LNHDA and CDR2 is SQIVND (reference sequence). Trimming removed 2 bases from V and 5 bases from J; junction bases left unmatched: 5. CDR3 region: CASSIFRGQNEKLFF. DNA of the CDR3: TGTGCCAGTAGTATATTTCGGGGACAGAATGAAAAACTGTTTTTT.

The rearrangement joins TRBV4-2 to TRBJ1-5, with TRBD1 identical over 8 bases. The CDR3 is 16 amino acids. The germline CDR1 and CDR2 sequences are LGHNA and YNFKEQ. Germline trimming cut 4 bases from V and 0 bases from J; bases unmatched to any gene: 5. Written as DNA, the CDR3 is TGTGCCAGCAGCCCAGGGGGCTCGAATAGCAATCAGCCCCAGCATTTT. Translation gives CASSPGGSNSNQPQHF.

The chain employs TRBV6-5 and TRBJ1-1; D is possibly TRBD1 (6 bases). The CDR3 contains 13 residues. Germline V gives CDR1 MNHEY, CDR2 SVGAGI. V lost 6 bases, J lost 8 bases, and 16 bases lay in between. This CDR3 reads CASSSGTNREAFF. The CDR3 DNA reads as TGTGCCAGCAGCTCTGGGACAAACCGGGAAGCTTTCTTT.

The rearrangement links TRBV20-1 to TRBJ2-1, with no clear D. Germline V gene data show CDR1 as DFQATT and CDR2 as SNEGSKA (reference sequence). The CDR3 is made up of 11 amino acids. The germline V and J ends were trimmed by 3 bases and 6 bases, with 6 bases remaining between them. The CDR3 DNA sequence: TGCAGTGCTAGCGTCTCCAATGAGCAGTTCTTC. This translates into CSASVSNEQFF.

Written as DNA, the CDR3 is TGTGCCGCTTCGACAGGCCAAGAGACCCAGTACTTC. Translating gives CAASTGQETQYF. The V and J genes are TRBV24-1 and TRBJ2-5; D perhaps matches TRBD1 (6 bases). V was cut by 12 bases and J by 1 base, with 11 bases left in between. CDR3 length: 12 residues. CDR1 and CDR2 (germline): KGHDR, SFDVKD.

This chain's CDR3 is CASSFASGGAFYNEQFF. The CDR3 region has the DNA TGTGCCAGCAGTTTTGCTAGCGGGGGGGCCTTCTACAATGAGCAGTTCTTC. The rearrangement links TRBV28 to TRBJ2-1; 12 positions agree with TRBD2. V dropped 3 bases and J dropped 3; count of bases not matched to a gene: 6. The CDR3 sequence is 17 residues long. Per the germline V gene, CDR1 is MDHEN and CDR2 is SYDVKM.

The chain uses TRBV11-2 and TRBJ1-1, with a weak D call TRBD1 (6 bases). This CDR3 is 13 amino acids long. The V and J ends lost 5 bases and 4 bases respectively, with 11 bases between them. Germline V lookup: CDR1 SGHAT, CDR2 FQNNGV. The CDR3 here is CASSPGVVTEAFF. As DNA, the CDR3 is TGTGCCAGCAGCCCAGGGGTGGTCACTGAAGCTTTCTTT.

The genes are TRBV28 and TRBJ2-1; no clear D. CDR3 length: 11 amino acids. From germline, CDR1 is MDHEN and CDR2 SYDVKM. Between the trimmed V and J ends, which lost 2 bases and 8 bases, there was a span of 4 bases. CDR3 amino acids: CASSLTDEQFF. CDR3 bases: TGTGCCAGCAGTTTAACAGATGAGCAGTTCTTC.

The gene calls are TRBV7-6 and TRBJ2-3; 14 nucleotides match TRBD2. The germline CDR1 and CDR2 sequences are SGHVS and FNYEAQ. The CDR3 runs to 18 residues. With V trimmed by 1 base and J by 4 bases, 7 bases remained unmatched. CDR3 nucleotide sequence: TGTGCCAGCAGCTTAGGGACTAGCGGGGGGCATAGGCCAGATACGCAGTATTTT. This gives the protein CASSLGTSGGHRPDTQYF. Full variable domain (remainder filled in from reference TRBV7-6 and TRBJ2-3): GAGVSQSPRYKVTKRGQDVALRCDPISGHVSLYWYRQALGQGPEFLTYFNYEAQQDKSGLPNDRFSAERPEGSISTLTIQRTEQRDSAMYRCASSLGTSGGHRPDTQYFGPGTRLTVL.

This chain joins TRBV4-1 and TRBJ1-2; D is perhaps TRBD1 (5 bases). The CDR3 contains 14 residues. Germline lookup yields CDR1 MGHRA and CDR2 YSYEKL. Trimming pared 3 bases from V and 8 bases from J, leaving 16 bases between. In DNA form, the CDR3 reads TGCGCCAGCAGCCATCCTGGGGCGGCCTTGGGCTACACCTTC. As protein: CASSHPGAALGYTF.

This chain uses TRBV10-3 with TRBJ1-1; maybe TRBD1 (5 bases). Germline V lookup: CDR1 ENHRY, CDR2 SYGVKD. Trimming pared 5 bases from V and 1 base from J, leaving 11 bases between. The CDR3 runs 14 residues. The DNA for the CDR3 is TGTGCCATCAGTAATCGGGGGACGAACACTGAAGCTTTCTTT. It specifies CAISNRGTNTEAFF.

This chain connects TRBV5-1 to TRBJ2-3; possible D gene TRBD2, 6 bases. There are 16 residues in the CDR3. The V end was cut by 1 base, the J end by 1 base, with 13 bases between. Germline loops: CDR1 SGHRS, CDR2 YFSETQ. CDR3 coding DNA: TGCGCCAGCAGCTTGAAAGCGGGTTTGGGCACAGATACGCAGTATTTT. Translating gives CASSLKAGLGTDTQYF.